Listed below are T cell receptor beta chains from one sample, sequenced in a study of control samples from healthy donors and cancer patients. The assay was immunoSEQ multiplex PCR, and TCRdb's table has in-frame clones only and misses some. This sample has about 100,000 clones, with roughly 84% found just once. The sequencing sample was made of blood. Source of these receptors: a woman aged 50 to 60 in good health. CDR3s include the opening cysteine and the closing phenylalanine or tryptophan. The order of the fields is V gene, J gene, CDR3 protein.

>TRBV5-6|TRBJ2-3
CASSIGLAGITDTQYF
>TRBV5-1|TRBJ2-2
CASSSDPHTGELFF
>TRBV6-2/TRBV6-3|TRBJ2-5
CASSFGPEETQYF
>TRBV5-6|TRBJ1-5
CASSSSGALIYSNQPQHF
>TRBV5-1|TRBJ2-4
CASSGGPDQYF
>TRBV7-3|TRBJ2-2
CASSLGTTSAGELFF
>TRBV12-3/TRBV12-4|TRBJ2-7
CASSLVIDEQYF
>TRBV7-2|TRBJ2-1
CASSRPKPGDEQFF
>TRBV6-6|TRBJ1-6
CASSPQGNNSPLHF
>TRBV9|TRBJ2-1
CASSELGGGSSYNEQFF
>TRBV7-6|TRBJ2-3
CASRPLAGATDTQYF